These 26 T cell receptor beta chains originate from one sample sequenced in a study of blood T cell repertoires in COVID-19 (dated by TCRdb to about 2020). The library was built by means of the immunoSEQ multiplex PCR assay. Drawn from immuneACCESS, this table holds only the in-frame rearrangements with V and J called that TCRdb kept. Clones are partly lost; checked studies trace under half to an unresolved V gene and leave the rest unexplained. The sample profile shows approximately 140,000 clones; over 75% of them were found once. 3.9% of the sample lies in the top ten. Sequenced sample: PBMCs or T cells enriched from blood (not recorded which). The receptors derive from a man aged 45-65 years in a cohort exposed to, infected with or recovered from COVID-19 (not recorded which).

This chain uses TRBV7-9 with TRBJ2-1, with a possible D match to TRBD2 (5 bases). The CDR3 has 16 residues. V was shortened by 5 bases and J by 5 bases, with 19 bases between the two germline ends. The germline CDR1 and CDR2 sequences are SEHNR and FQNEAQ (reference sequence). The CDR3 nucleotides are TGTGCCAGCAGCCCTAGCTGGGCGCGAGGAGACAATGAGCAGTTCTTC. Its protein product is CASSPSWARGDNEQFF. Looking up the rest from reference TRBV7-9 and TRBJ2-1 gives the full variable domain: DTGVSQNPRHKITKRGQNVTFRCDPISEHNRLYWYRQTLGQGPEFLTYFQNEAQLEKSRLLSDRFSAERPKGSFSTLEIQRTEQGDSAMYLCASSPSWARGDNEQFFGPGTRLTVL.

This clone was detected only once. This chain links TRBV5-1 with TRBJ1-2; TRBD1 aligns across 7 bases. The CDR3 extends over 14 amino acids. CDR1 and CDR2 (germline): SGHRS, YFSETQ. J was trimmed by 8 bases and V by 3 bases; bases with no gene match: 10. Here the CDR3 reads CASSSGQLNIGYTF. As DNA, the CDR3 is TGCGCCAGCAGCTCGGGACAGTTAAATATCGGCTACACCTTC.

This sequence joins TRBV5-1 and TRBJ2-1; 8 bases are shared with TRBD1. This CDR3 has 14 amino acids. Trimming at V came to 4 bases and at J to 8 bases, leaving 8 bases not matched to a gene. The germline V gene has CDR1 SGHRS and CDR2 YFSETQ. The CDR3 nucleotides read TGCGCCAGCAGCCATGGACAGGGAGGCGATGAGCAGTTCTTC. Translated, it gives CASSHGQGGDEQFF.

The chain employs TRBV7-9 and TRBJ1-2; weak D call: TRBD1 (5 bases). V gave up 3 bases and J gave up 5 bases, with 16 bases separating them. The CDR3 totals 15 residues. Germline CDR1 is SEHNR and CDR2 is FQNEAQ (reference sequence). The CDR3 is CASSFSRAADYGYTF. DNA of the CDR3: TGTGCCAGCAGCTTCAGCAGGGCGGCCGATTATGGCTACACCTTC.

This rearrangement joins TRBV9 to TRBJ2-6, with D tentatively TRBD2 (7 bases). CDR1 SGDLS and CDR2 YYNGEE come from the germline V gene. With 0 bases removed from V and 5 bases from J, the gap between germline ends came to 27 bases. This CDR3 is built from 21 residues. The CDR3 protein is CASSVGMMTAGAAPWANVLTF. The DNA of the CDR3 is TGTGCCAGCAGCGTAGGGATGATGACTGCGGGGGCCGCCCCTTGGGCCAACGTCCTGACTTTC.

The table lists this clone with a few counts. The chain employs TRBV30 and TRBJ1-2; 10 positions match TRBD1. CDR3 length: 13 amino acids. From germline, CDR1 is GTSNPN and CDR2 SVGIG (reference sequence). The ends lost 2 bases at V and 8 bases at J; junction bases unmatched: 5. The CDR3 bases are TGTGCCTGGAGTTATGGGACAGGGGACGGCTACACCTTC. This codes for CAWSYGTGDGYTF.

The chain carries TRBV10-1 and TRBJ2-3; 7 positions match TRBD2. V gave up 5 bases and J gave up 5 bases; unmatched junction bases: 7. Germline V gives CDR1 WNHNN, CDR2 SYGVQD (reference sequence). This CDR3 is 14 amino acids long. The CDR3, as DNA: TGCGCCAGCAGTAGCGGGGTCTCAGGAGATACGCAGTATTTT. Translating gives CASSSGVSGDTQYF.

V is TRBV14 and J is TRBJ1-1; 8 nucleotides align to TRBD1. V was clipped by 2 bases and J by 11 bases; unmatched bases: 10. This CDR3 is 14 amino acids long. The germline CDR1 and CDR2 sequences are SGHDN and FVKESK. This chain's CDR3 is CASSQPGQGGPAFF. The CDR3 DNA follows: TGTGCCAGCAGCCAACCCGGACAGGGAGGGCCGGCTTTCTTT.

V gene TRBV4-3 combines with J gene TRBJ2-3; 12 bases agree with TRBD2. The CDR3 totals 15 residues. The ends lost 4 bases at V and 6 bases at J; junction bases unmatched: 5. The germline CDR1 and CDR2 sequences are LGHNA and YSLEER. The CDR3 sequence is CASSLLAGGVDTQYF. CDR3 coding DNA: TGCGCCAGCAGCCTACTAGCGGGGGGCGTGGATACGCAGTATTTT.

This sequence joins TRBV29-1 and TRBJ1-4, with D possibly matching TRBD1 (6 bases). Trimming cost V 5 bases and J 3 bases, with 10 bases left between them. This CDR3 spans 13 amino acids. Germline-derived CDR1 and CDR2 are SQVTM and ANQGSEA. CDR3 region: CSVKTGSNEKLFF. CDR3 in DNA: TGCAGCGTTAAAACAGGGTCTAATGAAAAACTGTTTTTT.

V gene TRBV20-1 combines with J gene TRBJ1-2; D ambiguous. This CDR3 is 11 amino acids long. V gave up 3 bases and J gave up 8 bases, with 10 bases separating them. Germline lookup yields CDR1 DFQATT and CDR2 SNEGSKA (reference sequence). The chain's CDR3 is CSASLQMGYTF. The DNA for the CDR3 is TGCAGTGCTAGTTTACAGATGGGCTACACCTTC.

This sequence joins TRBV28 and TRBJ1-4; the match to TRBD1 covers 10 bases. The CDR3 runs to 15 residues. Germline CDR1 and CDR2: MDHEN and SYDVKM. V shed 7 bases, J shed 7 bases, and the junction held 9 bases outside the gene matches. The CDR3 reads CASTIRGQGVEKLFF. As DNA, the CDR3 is TGTGCCAGCACCATCCGTGGACAGGGGGTTGAAAAACTGTTTTTT.

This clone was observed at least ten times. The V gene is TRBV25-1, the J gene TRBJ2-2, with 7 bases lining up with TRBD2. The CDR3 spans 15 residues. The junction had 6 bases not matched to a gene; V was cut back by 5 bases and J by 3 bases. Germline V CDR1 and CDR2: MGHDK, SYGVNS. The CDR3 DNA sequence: TGTGCCAGCAGTCGGTGGGAGGGCGACACCGGGGAGCTGTTTTTT. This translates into CASSRWEGDTGELFF. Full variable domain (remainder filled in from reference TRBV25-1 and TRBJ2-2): EADIYQTPRYLVIGTGKKITLECSQTMGHDKMYWYQQDPGMELHLIHYSYGVNSTEKGDLSSESTVSRIRTEHFPLTLESARPSHTSQYLCASSRWEGDTGELFFGEGSRLTVL.

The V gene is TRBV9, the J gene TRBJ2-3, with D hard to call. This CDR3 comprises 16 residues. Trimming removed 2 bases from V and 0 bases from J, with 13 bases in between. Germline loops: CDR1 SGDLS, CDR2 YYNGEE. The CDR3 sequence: CASSVRLSSSTDTQYF. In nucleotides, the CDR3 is TGTGCCAGCAGCGTTCGACTCTCTTCTAGCACAGATACGCAGTATTTT.

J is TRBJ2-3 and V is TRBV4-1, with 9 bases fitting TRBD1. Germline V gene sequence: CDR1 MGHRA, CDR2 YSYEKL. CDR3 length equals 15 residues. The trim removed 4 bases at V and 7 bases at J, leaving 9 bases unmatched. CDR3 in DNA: TGCGCCAGCAGCCCCCAGGGGACAGGGCCAAATACGCAGTATTTT. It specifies CASSPQGTGPNTQYF.

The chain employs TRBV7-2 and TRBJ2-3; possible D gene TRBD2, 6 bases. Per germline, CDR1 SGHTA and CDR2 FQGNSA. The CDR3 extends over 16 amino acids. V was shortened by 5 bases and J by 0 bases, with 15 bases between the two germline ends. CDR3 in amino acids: CASSQRALGSTDTQYF. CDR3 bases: TGTGCCAGCAGCCAGCGGGCCTTGGGGAGCACAGATACGCAGTATTTT.

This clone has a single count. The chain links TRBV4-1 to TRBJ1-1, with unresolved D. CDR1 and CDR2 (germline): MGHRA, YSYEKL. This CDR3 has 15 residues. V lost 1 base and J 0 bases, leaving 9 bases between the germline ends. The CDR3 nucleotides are TGCGCCAGCAGCCAAGGAATCAGTATGAACACTGAAGCTTTCTTT. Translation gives CASSQGISMNTEAFF.

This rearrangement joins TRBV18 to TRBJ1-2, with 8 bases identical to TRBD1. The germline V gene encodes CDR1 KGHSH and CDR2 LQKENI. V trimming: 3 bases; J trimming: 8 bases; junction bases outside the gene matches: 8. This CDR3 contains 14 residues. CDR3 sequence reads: CASSPGQGARGYTF. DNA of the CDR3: TGTGCCAGCTCACCGGGGCAGGGGGCGCGAGGCTACACCTTC.

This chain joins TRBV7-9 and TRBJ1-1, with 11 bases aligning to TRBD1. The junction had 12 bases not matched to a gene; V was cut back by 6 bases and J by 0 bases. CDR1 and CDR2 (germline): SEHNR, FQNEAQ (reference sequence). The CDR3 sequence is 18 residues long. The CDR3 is CASRSYGTGGPMNTEAFF. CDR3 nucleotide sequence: TGTGCCAGCAGGTCTTACGGGACAGGGGGTCCTATGAACACTGAAGCTTTCTTT.

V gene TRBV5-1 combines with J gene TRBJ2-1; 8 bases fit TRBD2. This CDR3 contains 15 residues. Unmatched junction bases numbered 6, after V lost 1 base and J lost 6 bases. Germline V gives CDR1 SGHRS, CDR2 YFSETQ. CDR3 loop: CASSLTSGNLNEQFF. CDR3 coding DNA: TGCGCCAGCAGCTTGACTAGCGGAAACCTCAATGAGCAGTTCTTC.

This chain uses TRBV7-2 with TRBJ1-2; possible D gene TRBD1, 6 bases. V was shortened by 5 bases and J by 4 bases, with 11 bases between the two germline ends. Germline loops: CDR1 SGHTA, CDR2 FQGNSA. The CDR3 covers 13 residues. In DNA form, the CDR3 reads TGTGCCAGCAGCGGAATACAGGGCTATGGCTACACCTTC. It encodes CASSGIQGYGYTF.

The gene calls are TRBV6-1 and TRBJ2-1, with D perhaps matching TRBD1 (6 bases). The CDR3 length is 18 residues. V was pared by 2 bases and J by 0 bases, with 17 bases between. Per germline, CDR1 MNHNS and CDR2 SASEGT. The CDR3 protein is CASSEIYGDISSYNEQFF. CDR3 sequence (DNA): TGTGCCAGCAGTGAAATCTACGGGGACATAAGCTCCTACAATGAGCAGTTCTTC.

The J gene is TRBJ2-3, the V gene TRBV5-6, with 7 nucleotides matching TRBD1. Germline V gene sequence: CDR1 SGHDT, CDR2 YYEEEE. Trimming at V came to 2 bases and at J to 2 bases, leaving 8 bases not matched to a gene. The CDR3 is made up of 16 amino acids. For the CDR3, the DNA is TGTGCCAGCAGCTTCCCGGGACAGCCGCCCACAGATACGCAGTATTTT. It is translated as CASSFPGQPPTDTQYF. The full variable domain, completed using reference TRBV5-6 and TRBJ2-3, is DAGVTQSPTHLIKTRGQQVTLRCSPKSGHDTVSWYQQALGQGPQFIFQYYEEEERQRGNFPDRFSGHQFPNYSSELNVNALLLGDSALYLCASSFPGQPPTDTQYFGPGTRLTVL.

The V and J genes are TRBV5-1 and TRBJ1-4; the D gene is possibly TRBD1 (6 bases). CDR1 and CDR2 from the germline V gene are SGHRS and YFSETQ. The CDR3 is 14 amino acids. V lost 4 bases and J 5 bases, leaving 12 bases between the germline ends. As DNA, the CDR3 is TGCGCCAGCAGCCAGTCCGGACAGAATGAAAAACTGTTTTTT. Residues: CASSQSGQNEKLFF.

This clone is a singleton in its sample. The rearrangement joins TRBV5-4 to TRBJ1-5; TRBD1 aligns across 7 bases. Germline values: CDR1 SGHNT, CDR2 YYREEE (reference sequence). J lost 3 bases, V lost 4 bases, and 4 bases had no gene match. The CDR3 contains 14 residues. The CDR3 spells CASSQQGTNQPQHF. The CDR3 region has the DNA TGTGCCAGCAGCCAACAGGGGACCAATCAGCCCCAGCATTTT.

The CDR3 protein is CASSLRTGRDNSPLHF. As DNA, the CDR3 is TGTGCCAGCAGTTTACGGACAGGGCGGGATAATTCACCCCTCCACTTT. V is TRBV27 and J is TRBJ1-6; 8 nucleotides line up with TRBD1. This CDR3 comprises 16 residues. The ends lost 2 bases at V and 5 bases at J; junction bases unmatched: 5. CDR1 and CDR2 from the germline V gene are MNHEY and SMNVEV (reference sequence).